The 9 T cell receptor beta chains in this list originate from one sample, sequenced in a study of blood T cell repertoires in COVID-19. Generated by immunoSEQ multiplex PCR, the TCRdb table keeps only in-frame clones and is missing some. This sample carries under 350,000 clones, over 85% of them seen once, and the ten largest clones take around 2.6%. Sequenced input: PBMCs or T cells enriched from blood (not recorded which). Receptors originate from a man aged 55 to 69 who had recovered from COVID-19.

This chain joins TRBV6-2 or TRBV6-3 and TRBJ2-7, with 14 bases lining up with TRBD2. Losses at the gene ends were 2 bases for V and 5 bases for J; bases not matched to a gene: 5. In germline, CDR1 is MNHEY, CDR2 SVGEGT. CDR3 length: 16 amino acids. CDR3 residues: CASSYIWGLAGDEQYF. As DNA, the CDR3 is TGTGCCAGCAGTTACATATGGGGACTAGCGGGAGACGAGCAGTACTTC.

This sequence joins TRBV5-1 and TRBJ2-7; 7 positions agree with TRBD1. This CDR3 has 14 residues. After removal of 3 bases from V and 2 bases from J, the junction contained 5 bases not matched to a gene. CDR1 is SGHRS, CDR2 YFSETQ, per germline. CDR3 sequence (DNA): TGCGCCAGCAGCTCGGGACAGCTGGCCTACGAGCAGTACTTC. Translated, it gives CASSSGQLAYEQYF.

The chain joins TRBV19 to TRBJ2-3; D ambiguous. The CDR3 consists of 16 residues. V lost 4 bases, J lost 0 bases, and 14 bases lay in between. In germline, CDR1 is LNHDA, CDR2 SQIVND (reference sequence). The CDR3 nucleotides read TGTGCCAGTAGTAGTCGTGGGCAGCCTAGCACAGATACGCAGTATTTT. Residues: CASSSRGQPSTDTQYF.

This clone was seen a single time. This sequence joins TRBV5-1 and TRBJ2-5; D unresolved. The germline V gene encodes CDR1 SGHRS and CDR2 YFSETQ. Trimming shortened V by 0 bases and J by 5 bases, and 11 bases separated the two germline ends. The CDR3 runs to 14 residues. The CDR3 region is CASSLGGSRETQYF. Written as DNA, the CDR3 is TGCGCCAGCAGCTTGGGAGGTAGTCGGGAGACCCAGTACTTC.

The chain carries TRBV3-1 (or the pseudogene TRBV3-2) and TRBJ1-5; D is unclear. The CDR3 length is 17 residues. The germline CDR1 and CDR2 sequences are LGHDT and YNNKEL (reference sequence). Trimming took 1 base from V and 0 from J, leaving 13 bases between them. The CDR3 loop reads CASSQGQRTYSNQPQHF. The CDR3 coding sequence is TGTGCCAGCAGCCAAGGACAAAGAACTTATAGCAATCAGCCCCAGCATTTT.

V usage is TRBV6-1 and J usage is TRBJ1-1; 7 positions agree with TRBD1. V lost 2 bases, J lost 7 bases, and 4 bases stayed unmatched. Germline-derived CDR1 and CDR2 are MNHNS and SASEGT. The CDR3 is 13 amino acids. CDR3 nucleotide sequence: TGTGCCAGCAGTGAAAGGGGGCTTGGTGAAGCTTTCTTT. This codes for CASSERGLGEAFF.

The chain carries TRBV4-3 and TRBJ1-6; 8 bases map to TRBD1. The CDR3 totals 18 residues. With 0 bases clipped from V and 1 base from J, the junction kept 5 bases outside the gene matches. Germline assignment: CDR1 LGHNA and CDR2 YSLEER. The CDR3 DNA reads TGCGCCAGCAGCCAAGATGGACAGGGCAGGTCCTATAATTCACCCCTCCACTTT. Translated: CASSQDGQGRSYNSPLHF.

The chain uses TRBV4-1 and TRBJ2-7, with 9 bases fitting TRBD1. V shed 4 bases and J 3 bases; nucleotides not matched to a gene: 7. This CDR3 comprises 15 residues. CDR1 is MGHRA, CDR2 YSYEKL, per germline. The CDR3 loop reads CASSRRQGGDYEQYF. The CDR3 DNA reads TGCGCCAGCAGCCGCCGACAGGGGGGGGACTACGAGCAGTACTTC.

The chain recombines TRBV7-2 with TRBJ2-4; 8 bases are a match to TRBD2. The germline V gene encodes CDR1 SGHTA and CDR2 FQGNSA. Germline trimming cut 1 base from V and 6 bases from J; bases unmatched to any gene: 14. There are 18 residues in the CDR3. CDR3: CASSLVTGRVGGPNIQYF. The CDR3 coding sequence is TGTGCCAGCAGCTTAGTTACCGGGAGGGTAGGGGGTCCAAACATTCAGTACTTC. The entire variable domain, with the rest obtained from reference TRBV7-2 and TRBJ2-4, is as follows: GAGVSQSPSNKVTEKGKDVELRCDPISGHTALYWYRQSLGQGLEFLIYFQGNSAPDKSGLPSDRFSAERTGGSVSTLTIQRTQQEDSAVYLCASSLVTGRVGGPNIQYFGAGTRLSVL.